A single sample is the source of the 21 T cell receptor beta chains below, sequenced in a study of T cell repertoires in cytomegalovirus infection. One entry per CDR3 protein, called by TCRdb with MiXCR from the reads. The table lists approximately 150,000 distinct CDR3 sequences, about a fifth of them singletons. Which antigens these TCRs recognize remains unknown. Sequenced material: CD8+ T cells from cultured PBMCs, taken from culture after CMV antigen stimulation. The receptors here all came from a human donor in good health (CMV status not recorded). Some clones in this sample may be carry-over from other donors' samples.

The rearrangement uses TRBV12-3 or TRBV12-4 and TRBJ2-1, with 8 bases aligning to TRBD1. This CDR3 region has 16 residues. V dropped 5 bases and J dropped 7; count of bases not matched to a gene: 13. The CDR3 spells CASSIESGQAGNEQFF. CDR3 nucleotides: TGTGCCAGCAGTATCGAATCGGGACAGGCGGGGAATGAGCAGTTCTTC.

By proportion, this clonotype is medium-sized. This rearrangement joins TRBV6-5 to TRBJ1-4; TRBD1 agrees at 7 bases. The length of the CDR3 is 15 residues. Germline assignment: CDR1 MNHEY and CDR2 SVGAGI. Trimming took 7 bases from V and 7 from J; bases not matched to a gene: 12. The CDR3 DNA is TGTGCCAGCACTCATGGAGGGGGCTCGGCTGAAAAACTGTTTTTT. This codes for CASTHGGGSAEKLFF.

There are a few counts of this clonotype. The V gene is TRBV12-3 or TRBV12-4, the J gene TRBJ1-5; perhaps TRBD1 as D (5 bases). This CDR3 region has 15 residues. V shed 5 bases and J shed 3 bases, with 14 bases lying between them. CDR3: CASSGGESNNQPQHF. CDR3 coding DNA: TGTGCCAGCAGTGGAGGGGAGTCGAACAATCAGCCCCAGCATTTT.

The chain is built from TRBV6-4 and TRBJ2-1; 7 bases are a match to TRBD2. This CDR3 spans 14 amino acids. Unmatched junction bases numbered 7, after V lost 2 bases and J lost 9 bases. Per the germline V gene, CDR1 is MRHNA and CDR2 is SNTAGT. CDR3 protein: CASSDRGDRSEQFF. The CDR3 coding sequence is TGTGCCAGCAGTGACCGGGGGGATAGGAGTGAGCAGTTCTTC.

This clonotype has more than one count but fewer than ten. CDR3: CASGLGQAITYEQYF. The DNA for the CDR3 is TGTGCCAGTGGACTTGGACAGGCAATCACCTACGAGCAGTACTTC. The chain carries TRBV27 and TRBJ2-7; 7 bases are a match to TRBD1. CDR3 length: 15 residues. Per the germline V gene, CDR1 is MNHEY and CDR2 is SMNVEV (reference sequence). The V segment lost 9 bases and the J segment 2 bases; nucleotides outside the gene matches: 13.

This rearrangement joins TRBV5-1 to TRBJ1-1; D is unresolved. Germline V gene data show CDR1 as SGHRS and CDR2 as YFSETQ. Trimming removed 5 bases at V and 1 base at J, with 9 bases between. The CDR3 loop spans 13 amino acids. The CDR3 coding sequence is TGCGCCAGCAGTAATTCGAAGAACACTGAAGCTTTCTTT. It codes for CASSNSKNTEAFF.

The chain is built from TRBV7-2 and TRBJ1-3; no reliable D call. The ends were cut back, 1 base at V and 4 bases at J, with 11 bases in the middle. This CDR3 spans 15 amino acids. Germline loops: CDR1 SGHTA, CDR2 FQGNSA. The DNA for the CDR3 is TGTGCCAGCAGCTTAGGTGTAGAACCAGGAAACACCATATATTTT. Its protein is CASSLGVEPGNTIYF. The complete variable domain, with remaining parts taken from reference TRBV7-2 and TRBJ1-3, reads GAGVSQSPSNKVTEKGKDVELRCDPISGHTALYWYRQSLGQGLEFLIYFQGNSAPDKSGLPSDRFSAERTGGSVSTLTIQRTQQEDSAVYLCASSLGVEPGNTIYFGEGSWLTVV.

CDR3 sequence (DNA): TGTGCCAGCAGTCCGACAGGGGGTGGCGAGACCCAGTACTTC. It encodes CASSPTGGGETQYF. J is TRBJ2-5 and V is TRBV6-2 or TRBV6-3, with 9 bases matching TRBD1. The V gene's germline CDR1 is MNHEY and CDR2 SVGEGT. The CDR3 consists of 14 residues. V shed 5 bases and J 5 bases; nucleotides not matched to a gene: 6.

There are a few counts of this clonotype. The chain employs TRBV19 and TRBJ2-1; 9 nucleotides match TRBD2. The J segment lost 4 bases and the V segment lost 4 bases, leaving 14 bases of the junction unmatched. Germline V lookup: CDR1 LNHDA, CDR2 SQIVND (reference sequence). The CDR3 covers 18 residues. The CDR3 DNA reads TGTGCCAGTAGTAGGAGTGGCTCTAGCGGGGTTGGGTACAATGAGCAGTTCTTC. This sequence encodes CASSRSGSSGVGYNEQFF.

The V call is TRBV4-3, the J call TRBJ2-5, with 8 bases fitting TRBD1. The CDR3 extends over 13 amino acids. Germline CDR1 and CDR2: LGHNA and YSLEER. After removal of 2 bases from V and 5 bases from J, the junction contained 1 base not matched to a gene. CDR3 region: CASSQWTGETQYF. In DNA form, the CDR3 reads TGCGCCAGCAGCCAATGGACAGGGGAGACCCAGTACTTC.

This clonotype was counted only a few times. The gene calls are TRBV27 and TRBJ1-2; D is ambiguous. The germline V gene encodes CDR1 MNHEY and CDR2 SMNVEV (reference sequence). The V and J ends lost 5 bases and 8 bases respectively, with 15 bases between them. This CDR3 is 13 amino acids long. CDR3 sequence: CASSPQTPLGYTF. The DNA for the CDR3 is TGTGCCAGCAGTCCCCAGACACCTCTAGGCTACACCTTC.

A few counts support this clonotype. V is TRBV28 and J is TRBJ2-7; 10 bases agree with TRBD1. J was trimmed by 3 bases and V by 6 bases; bases with no gene match: 8. CDR1 MDHEN and CDR2 SYDVKM come from the germline V gene. This CDR3 region has 15 residues. The CDR3 loop reads CASSSGQGFYYEQYF. The DNA of the CDR3 is TGTGCCAGCAGCTCGGGACAGGGGTTCTACTACGAGCAGTACTTC.

V gene TRBV7-9 combines with J gene TRBJ2-7; maybe TRBD2 (6 bases). Germline CDR1 is SEHNR and CDR2 is FQNEAQ (reference sequence). Trimming removed 2 bases from V and 5 bases from J, with 22 bases in between. The CDR3 totals 17 residues. CDR3 residues: CASSLTAVRSGDHEQYF. The CDR3 bases are TGTGCCAGCAGCTTAACGGCGGTAAGATCGGGGGACCACGAGCAGTACTTC.

This clonotype appeared many times. The rearrangement joins TRBV4-3 to TRBJ1-4, with D tentatively TRBD1 (5 bases). CDR3 size: 23 residues. CDR1 is LGHNA, CDR2 YSLEER, per germline. V lost 0 bases and J lost 0, with 29 bases in between. The CDR3 region has the DNA TGCGCCAGCAGCCAAGATTCTATGAGTGGTCAGGGAATGACTAGGTCAACTAATGAAAAACTGTTTTTT. It yields the protein CASSQDSMSGQGMTRSTNEKLFF.

This chain links TRBV6-8 with TRBJ1-5, with unresolved D. Deletions cut 2 bases from V and 0 bases from J, with 17 bases between. There are 18 residues in the CDR3. Germline V gene lookup returns CDR1 MNHGY and CDR2 SAAAGT. The CDR3 DNA reads as TGTGCCAGCAGTTACCCCTCCAGTGCCACATATAGCAATCAGCCCCAGCATTTT. Its translation: CASSYPSSATYSNQPQHF.

The V call is TRBV9, the J call TRBJ1-1; tentative D call: TRBD1 (5 bases). This CDR3 is built from 13 residues. V was shortened by 3 bases and J by 5 bases, with 11 bases between the two germline ends. Germline V CDR1 and CDR2: SGDLS, YYNGEE. CDR3 in amino acids: CASSAGLGTEAFF. The CDR3 bases are TGTGCCAGCAGCGCAGGGCTGGGGACTGAAGCTTTCTTT.

The chain links TRBV29-1 to TRBJ1-2, with D unclear. CDR1 and CDR2 from the germline V gene are SQVTM and ANQGSEA. The ends were cut back, 4 bases at V and 5 bases at J, with 14 bases in the middle. The CDR3 totals 13 residues. The CDR3: CSVGPVVGYGYTF. CDR3 DNA sequence: TGCAGCGTTGGTCCAGTGGTTGGGTATGGCTACACCTTC.

This clonotype is medium-sized. The genes are TRBV4-1 and TRBJ1-5; 9 nucleotides line up with TRBD1. The CDR3 is made up of 15 amino acids. J lost 6 bases, V lost 4 bases, and 7 bases had no gene match. CDR1 is MGHRA, CDR2 YSYEKL, per germline. The CDR3 here is CASSPPGTGLQPQHF. Here the CDR3 DNA reads TGCGCCAGCAGCCCCCCTGGGACAGGGCTTCAGCCCCAGCATTTT.

This clonotype was detected a few times. The chain links TRBV6-6 to TRBJ1-6, with D possibly matching TRBD1 (5 bases). Trimming shortened V by 5 bases and J by 3 bases, and 14 bases separated the two germline ends. This CDR3 has 16 residues. Germline V lookup: CDR1 MNHNY, CDR2 SVGAGI (reference sequence). The DNA for the CDR3 is TGTGCCAGCAGTGACTGGGACCAAGACTATAATTCACCCCTCCACTTT. Translation gives CASSDWDQDYNSPLHF.

This clonotype was observed a handful of times. The rearrangement joins TRBV27 to TRBJ1-1; 8 positions match TRBD1. Germline values: CDR1 MNHEY, CDR2 SMNVEV (reference sequence). The CDR3 loop spans 15 amino acids. The junction had 12 bases not matched to a gene; V was cut back by 6 bases and J by 6 bases. The CDR3 loop reads CASSPRGRIQAEAFF. The CDR3, as DNA: TGTGCCAGCAGCCCCAGGGGGCGAATTCAGGCTGAAGCTTTCTTT.

The chain couples TRBV12-3 or TRBV12-4 to TRBJ2-2, with TRBD1 identical over 10 bases. The CDR3 sequence is 16 residues long. V shed 3 bases, J shed 7 bases, and the junction held 8 bases outside the gene matches. CDR3 sequence reads: CASSFWDRGFVGELFF. The CDR3 DNA reads as TGTGCCAGCAGTTTTTGGGACAGGGGTTTTGTCGGGGAGCTGTTTTTT.